The next 21 T cell receptor beta chains were all read from a single sample in a study of early stage breast cancer tumors. Measured with immunoSEQ multiplex PCR; TCRdb has only the in-frame clones, and not every one. The table records tens of thousands of clones, around nine tenths of them present only once. Sequences were obtained from blood. These TCRs come from a person aged 70 to 85 with breast cancer.

The chain links TRBV15 to TRBJ2-7; TRBD2 agrees at 9 bases. CDR1 and CDR2 from the germline V gene are LNHNV and YYDKDF (reference sequence). The trim removed 0 bases at V and 6 bases at J, leaving 6 bases unmatched. The length of the CDR3 is 15 residues. The CDR3 region has the DNA TGTGCCACCAGCAGAGATCTCGGCGGGAGGGCCGAGCAGTACTTC. It specifies CATSRDLGGRAEQYF.

This chain links TRBV20-1 with TRBJ2-3; 8 positions match TRBD1. The CDR3 consists of 10 residues. Looked up from germline, CDR1 is DFQATT and CDR2 is SNEGSKA (reference sequence). The CDR3 DNA reads as TGCGGGCAGGGGGCAAATACGCAGTATTTT. This gives the protein CGQGANTQYF.

The chain uses TRBV5-1 and TRBJ2-3; 9 positions agree with TRBD2. V shed 0 bases, J shed 1 base, and the junction held 3 bases outside the gene matches. This CDR3 has 16 amino acids. Germline loops: CDR1 SGHRS, CDR2 YFSETQ. CDR3 DNA sequence: TGCGCCAGCAGCTTGGGAAGGACTAGCGGCACAGATACGCAGTATTTT. Translation gives CASSLGRTSGTDTQYF.

This chain joins TRBV30 and TRBJ2-7; a possible D gene is TRBD1 (6 bases). Germline V gives CDR1 GTSNPN, CDR2 SVGIG (reference sequence). V lost 7 bases and J 2 bases, leaving 12 bases between the germline ends. The CDR3 totals 12 residues. For the CDR3, the DNA is TGTGCCTCTTCGTGGACAGCCTACGAGCAGTACTTC. This codes for CASSWTAYEQYF.

The rearrangement links TRBV19 to TRBJ2-3, with 7 bases identical to TRBD2. Looked up from germline, CDR1 is LNHDA and CDR2 is SQIVND (reference sequence). V shed 3 bases and J 4 bases; nucleotides not matched to a gene: 7. The CDR3 sequence is 15 residues long. The CDR3 bases are TGTGCCAGTAGTATCGGGAGGTCGTTGGCAGATACGCAGTATTTT. It translates to CASSIGRSLADTQYF.

This chain connects TRBV28 to TRBJ1-5; D unclear. V dropped 1 base and J dropped 2 bases, with 12 bases sitting between them. Germline CDR1 reads MDHEN; CDR2 reads SYDVKM. This CDR3 region has 16 residues. The chain's CDR3 is CASSLFRSSRNQPQHF. The CDR3 DNA reads TGTGCCAGCAGTTTATTCCGGTCCTCGCGCAATCAGCCCCAGCATTTT.

To note about this clone: At one end the junction does not follow the germline gene, possibly because of a read error. V usage is TRBV28 and J usage is TRBJ2-7; 8 bases are a match to TRBD2. The germline CDR1 and CDR2 sequences are MDHEN and SYDVKM. There are 12 residues in the CDR3. The CDR3 loop reads CASSYLSYSGIF. CDR3 bases: TGTGCCAGCAGTTATTTATCGTATAGCGGGATCTTC.

J is TRBJ2-7 and V is TRBV6-1; D may be TRBD2 (6 bases). Looked up from germline, CDR1 is MNHNS and CDR2 is SASEGT. Trimming removed 6 bases at V and 7 bases at J, with 16 bases between. This CDR3 region has 13 residues. Here the CDR3 reads CASRAYSAGEQYF. The CDR3 nucleotides are TGTGCCAGCAGAGCCTACAGTGCGGGGGAGCAGTACTTC.

Comments on this clone: The junction and the germline gene differ at one end; a read error may be behind it. The chain carries TRBV5-8 and TRBJ1-5; 7 bases are a match to TRBD1. The length of the CDR3 is 11 residues. CDR1 and CDR2 from the germline V gene are SGHTS and YDEGEE. The CDR3 DNA is TGTGCCAGCAGCACCCGGGACAGTCTCTATTTT. This codes for CASSTRDSLYF.

The V and J genes are TRBV7-8 and TRBJ1-2, with 7 bases lining up with TRBD1. The CDR3 is 19 amino acids. V lost 1 base to trimming and J lost 0 bases; unmatched junction nucleotides: 14. Germline CDR1 and CDR2: SGHVS and FQNEAQ. The CDR3 reads CASSLVLLPGTASNYGYTF. DNA for the CDR3: TGTGCCAGCAGCTTAGTTTTGCTTCCCGGGACAGCCTCTAACTATGGCTACACCTTC.

The chain links TRBV6-1 to TRBJ1-5; 9 bases agree with TRBD1. The germline CDR1 and CDR2 sequences are MNHNS and SASEGT. V lost 6 bases, J lost 5 bases, and 2 bases stayed unmatched. The CDR3 is made up of 13 amino acids. The CDR3 DNA sequence: TGTGCCAGCAGACGGACAGGGGATCAGCCCCAGCATTTT. This encodes CASRRTGDQPQHF.

The chain uses TRBV10-3 and TRBJ1-1; 8 bases map to TRBD1. This CDR3 spans 13 amino acids. The junction had 2 bases not matched to a gene; V was cut back by 4 bases and J by 4 bases. Germline CDR1 reads ENHRY; CDR2 reads SYGVKD. The CDR3 loop reads CAISATGVTEAFF. The CDR3 DNA reads TGTGCCATCAGTGCGACAGGGGTCACTGAAGCTTTCTTT.

The CDR3 sequence: CASSISGGGHIQYF. The DNA of the CDR3 is TGCGCCAGCAGTATTAGCGGGGGGGGTCACATTCAGTACTTC. V usage is TRBV5-1 and J usage is TRBJ2-4; 11 bases fit TRBD2. The CDR3 length is 14 residues. Germline CDR1 reads SGHRS; CDR2 reads YFSETQ. Losses at the gene ends were 5 bases for V and 8 bases for J; bases not matched to a gene: 6.

This clone was seen only a few times. This chain uses TRBV7-8 with TRBJ2-5; tentative D call: TRBD2 (6 bases). In germline, CDR1 is SGHVS, CDR2 FQNEAQ. The CDR3 loop spans 13 amino acids. The V end was cut by 3 bases, the J end by 3 bases, with 8 bases between. DNA for the CDR3: TGTGCCAGCAGCTTTTCGGGGGAAGAGACCCAGTACTTC. Translated: CASSFSGEETQYF.

This rearrangement joins TRBV5-8 to TRBJ1-2; weak D call: TRBD1 (5 bases). The CDR3 totals 13 residues. Trimming shortened V by 0 bases and J by 8 bases, and 11 bases separated the two germline ends. Germline loops: CDR1 SGHTS, CDR2 YDEGEE. The CDR3 region is CASSLEAWGGYTF. The CDR3 DNA reads TGTGCCAGCAGCTTGGAAGCTTGGGGCGGCTACACCTTC.

The chain links TRBV5-8 to TRBJ1-1, with D hard to call. The CDR3 spans 11 residues. CDR1 is SGHTS and CDR2 is YDEGEE in the germline V gene. Trimming removed 1 base at V and 4 bases at J, with 2 bases between. The CDR3 protein is CASSLRTEAFF. CDR3 nucleotide sequence: TGTGCCAGCAGCTTGCGCACTGAAGCTTTCTTT.

The chain uses TRBV19 and TRBJ1-2; the D is unclear. Looked up from germline, CDR1 is LNHDA and CDR2 is SQIVND (reference sequence). This CDR3 comprises 12 residues. V lost 7 bases, J lost 8 bases, and 14 bases lay in between. CDR3 sequence: CASTPPGGGYTF. CDR3 nucleotides: TGTGCCAGTACCCCCCCAGGAGGAGGCTACACCTTC.

The rearrangement uses TRBV6-6 and TRBJ2-1; possibly TRBD1 for D (6 bases). Germline CDR1 MNHNY, CDR2 SVGAGI (reference sequence). The V and J ends lost 8 bases and 8 bases respectively, with 16 bases between them. The CDR3 spans 13 residues. The DNA of the CDR3 is TGTGCCAGCGTCCGGGGTGAGGGGGATGAGCAGTTCTTC. Translating gives CASVRGEGDEQFF.

This clone occurred a few times. This chain links TRBV5-5 with TRBJ1-2, with unresolved D. The ends were cut back, 0 bases at V and 5 bases at J, with 11 bases in the middle. Looked up from germline, CDR1 is SGHKS and CDR2 is YYEKEE (reference sequence). The length of the CDR3 is 14 residues. CDR3 sequence: CASSLDWTPYGYTF. The CDR3 DNA is TGTGCCAGCAGCTTGGATTGGACTCCTTATGGCTACACCTTC.

J is TRBJ2-1 and V is TRBV7-8; 7 bases align to TRBD2. V lost 8 bases to trimming and J lost 0 bases; unmatched junction nucleotides: 10. From germline, CDR1 is SGHVS and CDR2 FQNEAQ. This CDR3 contains 16 residues. In nucleotides, the CDR3 is TGTGCCAGCCTGCTGGTGGGGGGGTCCTCCTACAATGAGCAGTTCTTC. Translating it yields CASLLVGGSSYNEQFF.

CDR3 nucleotides: TGTGCCGGCGGGGGTTATAGCAATCAGCCCCAGCATTTT. Protein: CAGGGYSNQPQHF. The V and J genes are TRBV28 and TRBJ1-5; a possible D gene is TRBD1 (5 bases). V was pared by 11 bases and J by 0 bases, with 11 bases between. The length of the CDR3 is 13 residues. The germline V gene encodes CDR1 MDHEN and CDR2 SYDVKM.